This TCR beta chain was identified in a study of T cell responses to AZD1222 COVID-19 vaccine. This clone was counted once. From germline, CDR1 is SQVTM and CDR2 ANQGSEA. V lost 7 bases, J lost 3 bases, and 7 bases lay in between. This CDR3 comprises 10 residues. Sequencing was performed with immunoSEQ multiplex PCR; in TCRdb, only in-frame clones are kept and a portion is missing. This sample has some 150,000 clones; approximately 90% occur once, and the top ten carry 1.5% to 2%. The material sequenced was peripheral blood, taken on day 0 of AZD1222 vaccination. The clonotype was recovered from an adult in good health. This chain links TRBV29-1 with TRBJ2-7, with D possibly called TRBD1 or TRBD2 (5 bases each). The CDR3 DNA follows: TGCAGCGGAGGGGACTACGAGCAGTACTTC. As protein: CSGGDYEQYF.